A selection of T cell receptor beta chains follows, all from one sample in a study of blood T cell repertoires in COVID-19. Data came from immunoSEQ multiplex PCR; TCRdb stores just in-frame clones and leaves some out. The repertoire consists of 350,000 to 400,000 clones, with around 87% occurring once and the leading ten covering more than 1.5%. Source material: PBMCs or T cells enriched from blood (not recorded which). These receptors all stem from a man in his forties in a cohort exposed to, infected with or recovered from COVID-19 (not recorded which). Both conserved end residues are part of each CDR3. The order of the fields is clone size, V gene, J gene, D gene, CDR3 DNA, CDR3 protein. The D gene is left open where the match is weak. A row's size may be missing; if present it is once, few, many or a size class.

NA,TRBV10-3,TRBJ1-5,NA,TGTGCCATCAGGGGCGGACGGGAAAATCAGCCCCAGCATTTT,CAIRGGRENQPQHF
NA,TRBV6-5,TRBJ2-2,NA,TGTGCCAGCGGGCTTACAACGAACACCGGGGAGCTGTTTTTT,CASGLTTNTGELFF
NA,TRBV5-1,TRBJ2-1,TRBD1,TGCGCCAGCAGAGGACAGGTTTCTCCGAGCTCCTACAATGAGCAGTTCTTC,CASRGQVSPSSYNEQFF
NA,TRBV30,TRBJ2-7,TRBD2,TGTGCCTGGAGTAACGGACTAGCGGCCTACTACGAGCAGTACTTC,CAWSNGLAAYYEQYF
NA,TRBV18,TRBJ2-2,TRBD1,TGTGCCAGCTCACCACCGGGACAGGGGTCCGGGGAGCTGTTTTTT,CASSPPGQGSGELFF
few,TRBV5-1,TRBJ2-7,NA,TGCGCCAGCAGCTGGGACTCCTCGCGAGACGAGCAGTACTTC,CASSWDSSRDEQYF
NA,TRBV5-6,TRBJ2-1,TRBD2,TGTGCCAGCAGCTTTGGGCTAGCGGACGAGCAGTTCTTC,CASSFGLADEQFF
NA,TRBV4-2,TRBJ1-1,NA,TGTGCCAGCAGCCAACAGGGGAATTTGAACACTGAAGCTTTCTTT,CASSQQGNLNTEAFF
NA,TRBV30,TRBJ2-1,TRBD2,TGTGCCTGGAGTTTAGTTGGACTAGCCGGCAATGAGCAGTTCTTC,CAWSLVGLAGNEQFF
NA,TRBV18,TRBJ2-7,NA,TGTGCCAGCTCACCACCCGGGGGATTCGCCGCCTACGAGCAGTACTTC,CASSPPGGFAAYEQYF
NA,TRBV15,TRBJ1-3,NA,TGTGCCACCAGCAGAGATTGGAGCTCTGGAAACACCATATATTTT,CATSRDWSSGNTIYF
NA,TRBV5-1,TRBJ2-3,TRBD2,TGCGCCAGCAGCTTGGGTGTTGGACTAGCGGGAGATACGCAGTATTTT,CASSLGVGLAGDTQYF
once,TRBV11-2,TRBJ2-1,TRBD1,TGTGCCAGCAGCTTAGAACAGGGGGCCCCCAATGAGCAGTTCTTC,CASSLEQGAPNEQFF
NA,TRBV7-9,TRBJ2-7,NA,TGTGCCAGCACCAAAGGGGGGGCAGGGGGCAACGAGCAGTACTTC,CASTKGGAGGNEQYF
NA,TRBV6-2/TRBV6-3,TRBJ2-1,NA,TGTGCCAGCACCCCTCGGGAGCCCGACCATAGAGACTACAATGAGCAGTTCTTC,CASTPREPDHRDYNEQFF
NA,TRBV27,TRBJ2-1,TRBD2,TGTGCCAGCAGTCTACAGGGCGGGAGGAATGAGCAGTTCTTC,CASSLQGGRNEQFF
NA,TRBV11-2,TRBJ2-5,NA,TGTGCCAGCAGCTTGAACCGAGAGCAAGAGACCCAGTACTTC,CASSLNREQETQYF
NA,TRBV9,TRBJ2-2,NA,TGTGCCAGCAGCGCCACGGGAGTTGCCACCGGGGAGCTGTTTTTT,CASSATGVATGELFF
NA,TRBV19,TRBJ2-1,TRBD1,TGTGCCAGTAGTATTCTCGACAGGGCGGGTAATGAGCAGTTCTTC,CASSILDRAGNEQFF
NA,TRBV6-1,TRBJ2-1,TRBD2,TGTGCCAGCAGTGAGGCTAGCGGACCCTACAATGAGCAGTTCTTC,CASSEASGPYNEQFF
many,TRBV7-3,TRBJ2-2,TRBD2,TGTGCCAGCAGCTCCTCTAGCGGGGGCACCGGGGAGCTGTTTTTT,CASSSSSGGTGELFF
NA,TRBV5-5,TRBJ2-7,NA,TGTGCCAGCAGTTATCGACAGGAGAGCTCCTACGAGCAGTACTTC,CASSYRQESSYEQYF
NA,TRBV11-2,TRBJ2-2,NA,TGTGCCAGCAGCTTATCTAGCAACACCGGGGAGCTGTTTTTT,CASSLSSNTGELFF
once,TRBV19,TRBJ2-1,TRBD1,TGTGCCAGTAGTATTGCGCAGGGGGAAAATGAGCAGTTCTTC,CASSIAQGENEQFF
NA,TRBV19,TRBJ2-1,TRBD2,TGTGCCAGTAGTATAGAGCCCAGCGGGGGATACAATGAGCAGTTCTTC,CASSIEPSGGYNEQFF
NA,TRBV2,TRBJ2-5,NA,TGTGCCAGCAGTGGAAGGGGGACGGGGGAGACCCAGTACTTC,CASSGRGTGETQYF
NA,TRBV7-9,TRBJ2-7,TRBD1,TGTGCCAGCAGCTTCGGGACAGGGGGCGACGAGCAGTACTTC,CASSFGTGGDEQYF
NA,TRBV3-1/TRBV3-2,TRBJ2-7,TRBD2,TGTGCCAGCAGCCAAGAAAGGGGACTAGCCTACTTC,CASSQERGLAYF
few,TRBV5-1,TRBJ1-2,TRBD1,TGCGCCAGTACCGGGACAGGGGTCTATGGCTACACCTTC,CASTGTGVYGYTF
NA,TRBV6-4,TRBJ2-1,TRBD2,TGTGCCAGCAGTGACTCGGGGGGGGTCAATGAGCAGTTCTTC,CASSDSGGVNEQFF
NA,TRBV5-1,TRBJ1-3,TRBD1,TGCGCCAGCAGCTTGGCCGTGGACAGGAGCGCCGGAAACACCATATATTTT,CASSLAVDRSAGNTIYF
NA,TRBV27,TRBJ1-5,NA,TGTGCCAGCAGCTCCCCAGGTAGGGGTCAGCCCCAGCATTTT,CASSSPGRGQPQHF
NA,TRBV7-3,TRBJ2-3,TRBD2,TGTGCCAGCAGCCTGATGGGACTAGCGGGGTTTCCAGATACGCAGTATTTT,CASSLMGLAGFPDTQYF
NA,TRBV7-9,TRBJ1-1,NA,TGTGCCAGCACCACATTCACTGAAGCTTTCTTT,CASTTFTEAFF
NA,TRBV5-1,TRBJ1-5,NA,TGCGCCAGCAGCTTGGGACTGGCCAATCAGCCCCAGCATTTT,CASSLGLANQPQHF
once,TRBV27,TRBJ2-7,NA,TGTGCCAGCAGTCGCGGCGCCAGCTCCTACGAGCAGTACTTC,CASSRGASSYEQYF
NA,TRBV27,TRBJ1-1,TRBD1,TGTGCCAGCAGTTTATACAGGGGGGCTGAAGCTTTCTTT,CASSLYRGAEAFF